This T cell receptor beta chain emerged from a study of cytomegalovirus exposure and HLA in healthy donors. It was with 60 Vbeta and 13 Jbeta primers that the PCR ran. Authors' processing steps: A later analysis counted around 74 million unique TCR beta chains, some 11 million shared. Assay used: immunoSEQ multiplex PCR; TCRdb lists only in-frame clones, some missing. V and J calls and clone size are those listed in that table; D and trimming were worked out from the DNA. The top ten hold 2.5% to 4% of the sample, which has about 190,000 clones, 60% to 80% seen once. Overall study results and limits: There were around 160 TCR beta chains listed as cytomegalovirus-associated.

This CDR3 is built from 13 residues. Germline CDR1 and CDR2: ENHRY and SYGVKD. V lost 2 bases, J lost 6 bases, and 11 bases lay in between. Concerning this clone: Its antigen is unidentified.

Donors likely had unrecorded immune exposures despite being nominally healthy when sampled. The sample comprised PBMCs. The origin of this receptor is a woman aged 30 to 39 in good health and CMV-seropositive. V gene TRBV10-3 combines with J gene TRBJ2-7, with D maybe TRBD1 (6 bases). The CDR3 reads CAISEQGQGEQYF. Here the CDR3 DNA reads TGTGCCATCAGTGAGCAGGGGCAGGGCGAGCAGTACTTC.